This T cell receptor (beta chain) is drawn from a study of CD8 T cells in ankylosing spondylitis. Findings and limits, study-wide: Matched ankylosing spondylitis synovial fluid reportedly contained a significantly enriched population of disease-linked clones. Among TCR beta sequences, a motif of under ten highly homologous variants appeared characteristic of ankylosing spondylitis blood.

Molecular-barcoded quantitative 5'-RACE produced these TCR beta libraries. TCRdb re-called the 5' RACE reads through MiXCR, storing one row per CDR3 protein. The sample includes about 360,000 distinct CDR3 sequences, roughly 14% of them seen just once. As to this clonotype: Its specificity is unknown.

Trimming left V 8 bases short and J 4 bases short, with 14 bases between. The CDR3 extends over 13 amino acids. The sequence came from a male donor with ankylosing spondylitis or in good health (not recorded which). Sequencing input: blood, either unsorted or a sorted T cell fraction (not recorded which). V gene TRBV12-3 or TRBV12-4 combines with J gene TRBJ1-1, with D unclear. The CDR3 spells CASGRAHGTEAFF. CDR3 nucleotides: TGTGCCAGCGGACGGGCCCACGGCACTGAAGCTTTCTTT.